The present T cell receptor (beta chain) was sequenced within a study of T cells in Graves' hyperthyroidism and ophthalmopathy. In germline, CDR1 is MGHRA, CDR2 YSYEKL. The CDR3 is 17 amino acids. V lost 1 base to trimming and J lost 4 bases; unmatched junction nucleotides: 9. This clonotype was found once. There were TCR beta CDR3 regions amplified from RNA transcripts. The primer set for the first-round RT-PCR of the TCR CDR3 was HTBI. TCRdb used MiXCR to reprocess the multiplex PCR reads, holding one entry per CDR3 protein. The sample has over 700,000 distinct CDR3 sequences, 38% seen once. The sequencing input was blood. The genes are TRBV4-1 and TRBJ1-4, with 7 positions matching TRBD1. This TCR was recovered from a man younger than 35 with Graves' hyperthyroidism. The CDR3, as DNA: TGCGCCAGCAGCCAAGTCGAGGCGGGACAGCGTAATGAAAAACTGTTTTTT. Protein product: CASSQVEAGQRNEKLFF.